This T cell receptor beta chain was documented in a study of blood T cell repertoires in COVID-19. The protocol was immunoSEQ multiplex PCR, while the TCRdb copy is restricted to in-frame clones and leaves out a portion. The sample shows 180,000 or so clones, 82% of them seen only once. Germline CDR1 is LNHDA and CDR2 is SQIVND (reference sequence). With 6 bases clipped from V and 8 bases from J, the junction kept 6 bases outside the gene matches. CDR3 length: 13 amino acids. The sequenced material came from peripheral blood. This chain links TRBV19 with TRBJ1-3; TRBD1 agrees at 8 bases. The TCR comes from a woman in her 70s with acute or convalescent COVID-19. The DNA for the CDR3 is TGTGCCAGTAGACCGGACAGGGACCACACCATATATTTT. Translated: CASRPDRDHTIYF.